The 15 T cell receptor beta chains listed next were all sequenced from one sample in a study of blood T cell repertoires in COVID-19. The method was immunoSEQ multiplex PCR; TCRdb's version includes in-frame clones alone and lacks a portion of them. Among about 210,000 clones listed, 81% were seen once. Sequenced: PBMCs or T cells enriched from blood (not recorded which). The receptors shown here come from a woman aged 45-59 years with acute COVID-19.

The genes are TRBV6-5 and TRBJ2-3, with TRBD1 identical over 10 bases. The CDR3 loop spans 15 amino acids. Germline assignment: CDR1 MNHEY and CDR2 SVGAGI. The junction had 5 bases not matched to a gene; V was cut back by 5 bases and J by 3 bases. The DNA of the CDR3 is TGTGCCAGCAGTCTTTCGGGACAGGGGACAGATACGCAGTATTTT. This gives the protein CASSLSGQGTDTQYF.

J is TRBJ2-1 and V is TRBV11-2, with 11 bases matching TRBD1. The CDR3 has 16 residues. Losses at the gene ends were 5 bases for V and 14 bases for J; bases not matched to a gene: 17. Germline V gene data show CDR1 as SGHAT and CDR2 as FQNNGV. DNA for the CDR3: TGTGCCAGCAGCACGGACAGGGGGCTGAGATCGGGAAAGGAGTTCTTC. It is translated as CASSTDRGLRSGKEFF.

The chain is built from TRBV28 and TRBJ2-7; 8 bases are shared with TRBD1. Germline CDR1 and CDR2: MDHEN and SYDVKM. This CDR3 spans 14 amino acids. J gave up 2 bases and V 9 bases, and 9 bases lay outside the gene matches. The CDR3 DNA is TGTGCCAGTAAGAAGGACAGGGACACCTACGAGCAGTACTTC. It encodes CASKKDRDTYEQYF.

The chain employs TRBV11-2 and TRBJ2-3; 12 bases align to TRBD2. The CDR3 has 18 residues. Germline V gene sequence: CDR1 SGHAT, CDR2 FQNNGV. V was clipped by 1 base and J by 3 bases; unmatched bases: 8. The CDR3 sequence: CASSLVGGLAGRTDTQYF. DNA for the CDR3: TGTGCCAGCAGCTTAGTTGGCGGACTAGCGGGGCGGACAGATACGCAGTATTTT.

V gene TRBV6-1 combines with J gene TRBJ2-5; 13 positions match TRBD2. The CDR3 loop spans 16 amino acids. J lost 5 bases, V lost 3 bases, and 6 bases had no gene match. From germline, CDR1 is MNHNS and CDR2 SASEGT. CDR3 in DNA: TGTGCCAGCAGTGATACTAGCGGGGGGGCCTGGGAGACCCAGTACTTC. Translated: CASSDTSGGAWETQYF.

CDR3 in DNA: TGTGCCAGCAGCCCCAGGGGGAACACTGAAGCTTTCTTT. It is translated as CASSPRGNTEAFF. This sequence joins TRBV11-2 and TRBJ1-1; TRBD1 is a possible D gene (6 bases). Trimming cost V 5 bases and J 1 base, with 8 bases left between them. CDR1 and CDR2 from the germline V gene are SGHAT and FQNNGV. CDR3 length equals 13 residues.

The V call is TRBV18, the J call TRBJ2-7; D gene unclear. V was trimmed by 3 bases and J by 0 bases, leaving 3 bases between them. Germline lookup yields CDR1 KGHSH and CDR2 LQKENI. This CDR3 has 12 residues. DNA for the CDR3: TGTGCCAGCTCACCCAGCTCCTACGAGCAGTACTTC. It encodes CASSPSSYEQYF.

A few counts support this clone. The rearrangement joins TRBV29-1 to TRBJ1-4; D unclear. Per the germline V gene, CDR1 is SQVTM and CDR2 is ANQGSEA. Trimming stripped 7 bases from V and 7 bases from J, with 16 bases between. The CDR3 is made up of 13 amino acids. The CDR3 region is CSAREGFFEKLFF. DNA of the CDR3: TGCAGCGCTCGGGAAGGGTTTTTTGAAAAACTGTTTTTT.

This clone has just one count. This chain joins TRBV28 and TRBJ1-2; D not resolved. The CDR3 consists of 13 residues. V gave up 5 bases and J gave up 5 bases, with 12 bases separating them. The germline CDR1 and CDR2 sequences are MDHEN and SYDVKM. The CDR3 here is CASSGVGQYGYTF. In DNA, the CDR3 is TGTGCCAGCAGTGGCGTGGGCCAATATGGCTACACCTTC.

V is TRBV30 and J is TRBJ2-2, with 9 bases matching TRBD1. The V segment lost 3 bases and the J segment 6 bases; nucleotides outside the gene matches: 5. The CDR3 spans 14 residues. Germline V gene data show CDR1 as GTSNPN and CDR2 as SVGIG (reference sequence). The CDR3 sequence: CAWRAWTGAGELFF. The DNA for the CDR3 is TGTGCCTGGAGGGCCTGGACAGGGGCCGGGGAGCTGTTTTTT.

This clone has just one count. The chain joins TRBV18 to TRBJ2-7; 8 bases fit TRBD1. The CDR3 is made up of 13 amino acids. From germline, CDR1 is KGHSH and CDR2 LQKENI. V trimming: 2 bases; J trimming: 7 bases; junction bases outside the gene matches: 4. In DNA, the CDR3 is TGTGCCAGCTCACCAGGCGGACAGGGTGAGCAGTACTTC. This gives the protein CASSPGGQGEQYF.

Only a few counts were recorded for this clone. V is TRBV7-2 and J is TRBJ1-5, with 9 bases identical to TRBD1. Germline loops: CDR1 SGHTA, CDR2 FQGNSA. CDR3 length: 15 amino acids. The ends lost 1 base at V and 6 bases at J; junction bases unmatched: 4. This chain's CDR3 is CASSLVGQGRQPQHF. CDR3 DNA sequence: TGTGCCAGCAGCTTAGTGGGACAGGGACGTCAGCCCCAGCATTTT.

J is TRBJ2-5 and V is TRBV7-2, with TRBD2 matching 15 bases. The junction had 10 bases not matched to a gene; V was cut back by 8 bases and J by 6 bases. The CDR3 consists of 16 residues. The germline gives CDR1 SGHTA, CDR2 FQGNSA. The CDR3 loop is CASAWTSGGAQKTQYF. CDR3 sequence (DNA): TGTGCCAGCGCCTGGACTAGCGGGGGGGCCCAGAAGACCCAGTACTTC.

The chain combines TRBV7-9 with TRBJ2-2; TRBD1 matches at 7 bases. Germline V CDR1 and CDR2: SEHNR, FQNEAQ (reference sequence). V dropped 4 bases and J dropped 0; count of bases not matched to a gene: 8. The CDR3 covers 17 residues. The DNA for the CDR3 is TGTGCCAGCAGCTCCCCCCCGGGACAGACGAACACCGGGGAGCTGTTTTTT. This encodes CASSSPPGQTNTGELFF.

The sample holds one count of this clone. The chain employs TRBV30 and TRBJ1-2, with 7 positions matching TRBD1. After removal of 0 bases from V and 4 bases from J, the junction contained 8 bases not matched to a gene. There are 15 residues in the CDR3. Germline V CDR1 and CDR2: GTSNPN, SVGIG (reference sequence). The DNA for the CDR3 is TGTGCCTGGAGTGTACGGGACAGTATCTCCTATGGCTACACCTTC. This codes for CAWSVRDSISYGYTF.